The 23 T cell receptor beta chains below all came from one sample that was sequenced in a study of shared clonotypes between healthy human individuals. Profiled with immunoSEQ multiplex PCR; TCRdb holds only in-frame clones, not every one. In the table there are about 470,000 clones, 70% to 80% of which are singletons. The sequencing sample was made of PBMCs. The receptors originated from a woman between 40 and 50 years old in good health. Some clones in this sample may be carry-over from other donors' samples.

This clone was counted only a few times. As DNA, the CDR3 is TGTGCCAGCAGCGGACTAGCGGGAGGGCCGTCCTACGAGCAGTACTTC. Translating gives CASSGLAGGPSYEQYF. The chain couples TRBV9 to TRBJ2-7, with 14 bases identical to TRBD2. The germline V gene encodes CDR1 SGDLS and CDR2 YYNGEE. J lost 1 base, V lost 3 bases, and 3 bases had no gene match. The CDR3 covers 16 residues.

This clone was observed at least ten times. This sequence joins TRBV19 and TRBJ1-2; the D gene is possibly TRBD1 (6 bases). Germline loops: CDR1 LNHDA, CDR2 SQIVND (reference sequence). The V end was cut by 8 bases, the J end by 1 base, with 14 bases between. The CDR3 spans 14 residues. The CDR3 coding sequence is TGTGCCAGTGCAAGGACAGACTTTAACTATGGCTACACCTTC. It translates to CASARTDFNYGYTF. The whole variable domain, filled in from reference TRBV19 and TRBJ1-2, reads DGGITQSPKYLFRKEGQNVTLSCEQNLNHDAMYWYRQDPGQGLRLIYYSQIVNDFQKGDIAEGYSVSREKKESFPLTVTSAQKNPTAFYLCASARTDFNYGYTFGSGTRLTVV.

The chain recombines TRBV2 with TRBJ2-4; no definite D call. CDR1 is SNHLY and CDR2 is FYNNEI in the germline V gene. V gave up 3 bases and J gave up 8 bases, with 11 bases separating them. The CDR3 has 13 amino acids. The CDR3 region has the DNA TGTGCCAGCAGTGATGGGCTAGGAGACATTCAGTACTTC. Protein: CASSDGLGDIQYF. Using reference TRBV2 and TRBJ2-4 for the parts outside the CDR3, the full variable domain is EPEVTQTPSHQVTQMGQEVILRCVPISNHLYFYWYRQILGQKVEFLVSFYNNEISEKSEIFDDQFSVERPDGSNFTLKIRSTKLEDSAMYFCASSDGLGDIQYFGAGTRLSVL.

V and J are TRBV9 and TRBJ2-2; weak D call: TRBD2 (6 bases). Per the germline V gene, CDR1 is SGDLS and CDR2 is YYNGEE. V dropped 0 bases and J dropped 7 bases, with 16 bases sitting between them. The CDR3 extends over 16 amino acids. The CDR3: CASSVGLVADRGELFF. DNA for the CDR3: TGTGCCAGCAGCGTAGGCTTGGTAGCGGATCGCGGGGAGCTGTTTTTT.

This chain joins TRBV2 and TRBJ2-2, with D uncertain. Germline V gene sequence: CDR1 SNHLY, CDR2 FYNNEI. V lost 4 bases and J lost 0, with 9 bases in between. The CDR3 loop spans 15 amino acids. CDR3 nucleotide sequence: TGTGCCAGCAGTGCGGACGGAGCGAACACCGGGGAGCTGTTTTTT. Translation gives CASSADGANTGELFF. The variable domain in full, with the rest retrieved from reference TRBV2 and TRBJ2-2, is EPEVTQTPSHQVTQMGQEVILRCVPISNHLYFYWYRQILGQKVEFLVSFYNNEISEKSEIFDDQFSVERPDGSNFTLKIRSTKLEDSAMYFCASSADGANTGELFFGEGSRLTVL.

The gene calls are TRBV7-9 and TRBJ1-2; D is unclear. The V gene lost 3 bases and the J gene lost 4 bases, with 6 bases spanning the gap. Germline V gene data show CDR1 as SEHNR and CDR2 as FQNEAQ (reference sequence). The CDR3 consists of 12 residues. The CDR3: CASSFDLYGYTF. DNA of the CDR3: TGTGCCAGCAGCTTTGACCTCTATGGCTACACCTTC.

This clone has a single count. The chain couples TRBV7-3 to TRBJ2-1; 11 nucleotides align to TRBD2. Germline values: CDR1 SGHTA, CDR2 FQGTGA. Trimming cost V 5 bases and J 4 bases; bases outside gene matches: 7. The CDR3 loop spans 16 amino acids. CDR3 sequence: CASSPGTSGRYNEQFF. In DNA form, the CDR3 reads TGTGCCAGCAGCCCGGGCACTAGCGGGAGATACAATGAGCAGTTCTTC. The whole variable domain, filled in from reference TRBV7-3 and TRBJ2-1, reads GAGVSQTPSNKVTEKGKYVELRCDPISGHTALYWYRQSLGQGPEFLIYFQGTGAADDSGLPNDRFFAVRPEGSVSTLKIQRTERGDSAVYLCASSPGTSGRYNEQFFGPGTRLTVL.

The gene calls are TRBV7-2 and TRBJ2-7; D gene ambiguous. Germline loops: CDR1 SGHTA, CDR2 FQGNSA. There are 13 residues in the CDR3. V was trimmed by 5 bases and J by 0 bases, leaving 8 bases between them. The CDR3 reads CASSPTRSYEQYF. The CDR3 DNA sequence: TGTGCCAGCAGCCCGACACGCTCCTACGAGCAGTACTTC.

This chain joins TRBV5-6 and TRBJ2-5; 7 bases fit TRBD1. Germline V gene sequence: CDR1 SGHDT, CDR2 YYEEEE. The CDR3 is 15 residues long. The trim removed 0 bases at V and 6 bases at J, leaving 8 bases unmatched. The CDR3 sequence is CASSLVGDRRKTQYF. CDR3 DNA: TGTGCCAGCAGCTTGGTGGGGGACAGACGGAAGACCCAGTACTTC.

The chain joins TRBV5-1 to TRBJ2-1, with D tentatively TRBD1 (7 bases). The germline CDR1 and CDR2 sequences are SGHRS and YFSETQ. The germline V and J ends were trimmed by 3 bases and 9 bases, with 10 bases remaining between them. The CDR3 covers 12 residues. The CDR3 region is CASSSQGGEQFF. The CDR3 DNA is TGCGCCAGCAGCTCGCAGGGGGGTGAGCAGTTCTTC.

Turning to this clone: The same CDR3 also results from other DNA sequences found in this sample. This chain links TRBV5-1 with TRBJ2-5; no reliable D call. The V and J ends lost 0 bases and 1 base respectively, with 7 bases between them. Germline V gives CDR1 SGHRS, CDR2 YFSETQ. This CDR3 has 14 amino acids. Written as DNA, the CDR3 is TGCGCCAGCAGCTTGGGTAGAATCCAAGAGACCCAGTACTTC. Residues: CASSLGRIQETQYF.

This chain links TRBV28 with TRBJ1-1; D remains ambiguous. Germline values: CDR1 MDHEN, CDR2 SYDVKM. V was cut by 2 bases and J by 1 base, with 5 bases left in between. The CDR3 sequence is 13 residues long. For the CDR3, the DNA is TGTGCCAGCAGTTTAGACGGGAACACTGAAGCTTTCTTT. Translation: CASSLDGNTEAFF.

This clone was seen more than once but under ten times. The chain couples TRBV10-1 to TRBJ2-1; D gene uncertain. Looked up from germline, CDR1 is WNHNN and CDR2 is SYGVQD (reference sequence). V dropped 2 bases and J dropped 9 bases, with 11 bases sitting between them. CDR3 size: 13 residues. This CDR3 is CASSEVITGEQFF. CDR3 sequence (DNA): TGCGCCAGCAGTGAGGTGATTACCGGTGAGCAGTTCTTC.

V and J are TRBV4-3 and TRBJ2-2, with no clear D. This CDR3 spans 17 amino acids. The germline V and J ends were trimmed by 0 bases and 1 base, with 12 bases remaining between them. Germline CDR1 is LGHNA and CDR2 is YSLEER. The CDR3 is CASSQDLSWQNTGELFF. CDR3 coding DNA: TGCGCCAGCAGCCAAGATCTATCCTGGCAGAACACCGGGGAGCTGTTTTTT.

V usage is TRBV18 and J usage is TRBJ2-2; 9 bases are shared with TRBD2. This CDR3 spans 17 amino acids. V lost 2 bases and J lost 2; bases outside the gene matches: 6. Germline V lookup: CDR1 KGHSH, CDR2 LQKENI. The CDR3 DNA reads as TGTGCCAGCTCACCAGAAATCCTAGCGGGAAACACCGGGGAGCTGTTTTTT. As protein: CASSPEILAGNTGELFF.

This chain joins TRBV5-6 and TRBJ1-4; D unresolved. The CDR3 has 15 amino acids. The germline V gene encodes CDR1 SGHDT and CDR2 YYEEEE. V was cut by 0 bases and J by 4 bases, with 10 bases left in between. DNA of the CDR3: TGTGCCAGCAGCTTGGCGACGGGAAGTAATGAAAAACTGTTTTTT. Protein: CASSLATGSNEKLFF.

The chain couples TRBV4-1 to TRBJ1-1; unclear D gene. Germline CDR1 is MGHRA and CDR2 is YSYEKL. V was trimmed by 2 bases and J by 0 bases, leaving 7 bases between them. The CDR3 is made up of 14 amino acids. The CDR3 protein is CASSQRGLNTEAFF. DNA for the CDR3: TGCGCCAGCAGCCAACGGGGTTTGAACACTGAAGCTTTCTTT.

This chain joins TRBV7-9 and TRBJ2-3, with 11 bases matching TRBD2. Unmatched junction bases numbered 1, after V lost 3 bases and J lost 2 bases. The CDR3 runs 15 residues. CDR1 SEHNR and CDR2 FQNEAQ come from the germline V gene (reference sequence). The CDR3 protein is CASSLGLADTDTQYF. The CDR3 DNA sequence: TGTGCCAGCAGCTTGGGACTAGCGGACACAGATACGCAGTATTTT.

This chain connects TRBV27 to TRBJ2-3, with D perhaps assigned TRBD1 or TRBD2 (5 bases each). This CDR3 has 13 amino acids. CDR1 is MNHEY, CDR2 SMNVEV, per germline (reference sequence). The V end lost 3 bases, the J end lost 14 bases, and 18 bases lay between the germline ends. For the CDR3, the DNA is TGTGCCAGCAGTTTGGGACGGACCCCAGAAAGGTATTTT. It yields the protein CASSLGRTPERYF.

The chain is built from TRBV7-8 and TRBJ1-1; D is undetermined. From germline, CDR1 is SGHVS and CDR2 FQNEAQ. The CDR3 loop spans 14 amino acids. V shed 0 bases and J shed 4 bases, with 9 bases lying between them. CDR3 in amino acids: CASSLALVGTEAFF. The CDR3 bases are TGTGCCAGCAGCTTAGCGTTGGTCGGCACTGAAGCTTTCTTT.

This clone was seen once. The CDR3 loop is CASMDRGRLISYEQYF. DNA for the CDR3: TGTGCCAGCATGGACAGGGGGCGTTTGATATCCTACGAGCAGTACTTC. The chain uses TRBV5-6 and TRBJ2-7, with TRBD1 matching over 11 bases. Germline V gene lookup returns CDR1 SGHDT and CDR2 YYEEEE. The CDR3 has 16 residues. J gave up 1 base and V 6 bases, and 9 bases lay outside the gene matches.

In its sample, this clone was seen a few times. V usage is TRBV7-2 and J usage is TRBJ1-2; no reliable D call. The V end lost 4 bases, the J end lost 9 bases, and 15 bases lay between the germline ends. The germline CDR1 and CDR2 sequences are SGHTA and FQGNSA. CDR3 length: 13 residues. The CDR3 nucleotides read TGTGCCAGCAGCTCCTCCTCCCAGCAGAGCTACACCTTC. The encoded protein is CASSSSSQQSYTF.

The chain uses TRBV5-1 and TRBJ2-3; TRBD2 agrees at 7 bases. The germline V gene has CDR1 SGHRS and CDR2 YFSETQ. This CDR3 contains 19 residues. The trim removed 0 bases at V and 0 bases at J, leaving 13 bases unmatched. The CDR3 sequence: CASSLGGGSDLLSTDTQYF. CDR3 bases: TGCGCCAGCAGCTTGGGAGGCGGGAGCGACCTCCTTAGCACAGATACGCAGTATTTT.